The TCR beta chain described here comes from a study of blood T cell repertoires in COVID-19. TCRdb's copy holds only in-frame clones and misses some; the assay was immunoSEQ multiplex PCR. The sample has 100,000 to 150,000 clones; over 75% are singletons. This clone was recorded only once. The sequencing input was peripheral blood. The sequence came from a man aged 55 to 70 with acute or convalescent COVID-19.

In nucleotides, the CDR3 is TGTGCCAGCACTTATCCCGGGACAGTTAATCAGCCCCAGCATTTT. The encoded protein is CASTYPGTVNQPQHF. The chain combines TRBV28 with TRBJ1-5; 7 bases agree with TRBD1. V dropped 7 bases and J dropped 4; count of bases not matched to a gene: 10. The germline gives CDR1 MDHEN, CDR2 SYDVKM. CDR3 length: 15 residues.